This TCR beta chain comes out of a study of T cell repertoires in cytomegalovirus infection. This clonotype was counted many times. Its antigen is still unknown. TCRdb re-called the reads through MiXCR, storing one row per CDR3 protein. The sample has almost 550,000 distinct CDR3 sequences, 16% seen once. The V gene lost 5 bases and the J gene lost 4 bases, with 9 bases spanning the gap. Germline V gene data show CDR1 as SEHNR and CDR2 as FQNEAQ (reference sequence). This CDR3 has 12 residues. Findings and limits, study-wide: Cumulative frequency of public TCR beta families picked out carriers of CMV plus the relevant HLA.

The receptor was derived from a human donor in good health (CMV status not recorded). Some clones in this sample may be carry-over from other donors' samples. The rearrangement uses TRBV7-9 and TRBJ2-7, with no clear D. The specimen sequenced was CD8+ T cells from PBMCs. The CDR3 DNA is TGTGCCAGCAGCCGGACCGATTACGAGCAGTACTTC. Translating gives CASSRTDYEQYF.